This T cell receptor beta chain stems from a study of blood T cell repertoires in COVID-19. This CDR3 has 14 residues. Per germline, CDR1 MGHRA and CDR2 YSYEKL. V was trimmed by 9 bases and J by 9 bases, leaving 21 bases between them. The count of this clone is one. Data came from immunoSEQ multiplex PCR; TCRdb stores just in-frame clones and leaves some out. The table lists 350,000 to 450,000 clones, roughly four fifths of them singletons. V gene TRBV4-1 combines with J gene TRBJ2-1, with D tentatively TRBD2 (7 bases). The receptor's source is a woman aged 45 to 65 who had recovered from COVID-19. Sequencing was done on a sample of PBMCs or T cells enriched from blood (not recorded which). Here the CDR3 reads CASSTSAGALEQFF. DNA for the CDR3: TGCGCCAGTTCCACTAGTGCGGGGGCCCTTGAGCAGTTCTTC.